This TCR beta chain was identified in a study of blood T cells in healthy people across ages. General study findings and limits: When one million T cells were used, diversity estimates were thought to be underestimates. Roughly linearly, TCR beta diversity per million T cells fell as age increased. Versus aged donors, long-lived donors had higher diversity and more naive CD4+ cells.

Alongside a J-beta primer mix, a sample-barcoded 5' primer served in a second PCR lasting roughly 6 to 11 cycles. TCRdb re-analysed the 5' RACE reads in MiXCR, keeping a single row per CDR3 protein. Of fewer than 900,000 distinct CDR3 sequences in the sample, about half were seen once. In this sample, this clonotype turned up many times. Its antigen remains unidentified. The CDR3 length is 15 residues. CDR1 and CDR2 from the germline V gene are SEHNR and FQNEAQ (reference sequence). The V and J ends lost 6 bases and 3 bases respectively, with 18 bases between them. The V call is TRBV7-9, the J call TRBJ2-7; perhaps TRBD1 as D (6 bases). This receptor was taken from a woman aged 55-69 years in good health. Sequenced material: blood. The CDR3 is CASRSSTGSLYEQYF. CDR3 in DNA: TGTGCCAGCAGATCCTCTACAGGGAGTCTCTACGAGCAGTACTTC. Variable domain in full (rest from reference TRBV7-9 and TRBJ2-7): DTGVSQNPRHKITKRGQNVTFRCDPISEHNRLYWYRQTLGQGPEFLTYFQNEAQLEKSRLLSDRFSAERPKGSFSTLEIQRTEQGDSAMYLCASRSSTGSLYEQYFGPGTRLTVT.